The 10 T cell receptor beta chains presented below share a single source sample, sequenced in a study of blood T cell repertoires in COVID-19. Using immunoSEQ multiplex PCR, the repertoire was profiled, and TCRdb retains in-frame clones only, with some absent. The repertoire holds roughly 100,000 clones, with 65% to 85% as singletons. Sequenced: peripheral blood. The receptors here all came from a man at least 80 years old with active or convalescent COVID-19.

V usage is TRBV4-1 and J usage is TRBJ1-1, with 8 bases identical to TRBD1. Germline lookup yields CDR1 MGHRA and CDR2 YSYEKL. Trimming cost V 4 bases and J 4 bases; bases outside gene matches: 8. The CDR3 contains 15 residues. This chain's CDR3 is CASSPASGGGTEAFF. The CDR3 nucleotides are TGCGCCAGCAGCCCAGCCTCAGGGGGCGGCACTGAAGCTTTCTTT.

Here the CDR3 DNA reads TGTGCCAGCAGCAGACAGGGGTGGGAGTACACAGATACGCAGTATTTT. Translation gives CASSRQGWEYTDTQYF. This chain uses TRBV5-6 with TRBJ2-3, with 8 bases fitting TRBD1. V was pared by 4 bases and J by 2 bases, with 9 bases of the junction left unmatched. CDR3 size: 16 residues. CDR1 is SGHDT, CDR2 YYEEEE, per germline.

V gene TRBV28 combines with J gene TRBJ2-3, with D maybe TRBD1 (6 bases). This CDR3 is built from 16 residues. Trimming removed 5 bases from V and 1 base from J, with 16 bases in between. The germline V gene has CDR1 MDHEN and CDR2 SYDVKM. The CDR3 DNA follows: TGTGCCAGCAGTCCGCGACAGGCTGGGGGCACAGATACGCAGTATTTT. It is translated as CASSPRQAGGTDTQYF.

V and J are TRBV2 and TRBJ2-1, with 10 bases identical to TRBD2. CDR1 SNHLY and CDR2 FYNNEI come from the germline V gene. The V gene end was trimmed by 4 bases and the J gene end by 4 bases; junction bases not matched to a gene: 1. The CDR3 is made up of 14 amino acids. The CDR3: CASSGSGGYNEQFF. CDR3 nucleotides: TGTGCCAGCAGTGGTAGCGGGGGGTACAATGAGCAGTTCTTC.

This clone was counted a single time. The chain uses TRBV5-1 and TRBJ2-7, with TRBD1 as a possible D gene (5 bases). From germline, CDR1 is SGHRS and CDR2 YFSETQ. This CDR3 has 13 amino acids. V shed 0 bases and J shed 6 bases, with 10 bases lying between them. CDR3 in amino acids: CASSLAGRSEQYF. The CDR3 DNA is TGCGCCAGCAGCTTGGCAGGGCGGAGCGAGCAGTACTTC.

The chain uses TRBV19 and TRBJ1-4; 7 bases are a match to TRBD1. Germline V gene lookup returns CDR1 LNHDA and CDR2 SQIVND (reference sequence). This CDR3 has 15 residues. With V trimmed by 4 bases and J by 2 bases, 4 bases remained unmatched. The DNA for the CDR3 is TGTGCCAGTAGTACCAGGGGGATGACTAATGAAAAACTGTTTTTT. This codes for CASSTRGMTNEKLFF.

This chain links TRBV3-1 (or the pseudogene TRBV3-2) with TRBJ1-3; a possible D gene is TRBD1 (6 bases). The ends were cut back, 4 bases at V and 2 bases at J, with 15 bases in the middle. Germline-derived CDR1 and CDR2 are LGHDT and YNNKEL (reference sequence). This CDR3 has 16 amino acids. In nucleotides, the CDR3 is TGTGCCAGCAGCCCCTCCGACAGGTTCGCTGGAAACACCATATATTTT. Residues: CASSPSDRFAGNTIYF.

The CDR3 is CASSDRGAAFF. The DNA of the CDR3 is TGTGCCAGCAGTGACAGGGGGGCTGCTTTCTTT. The rearrangement links TRBV6-1 to TRBJ1-1; TRBD1 matches at 7 bases. V was pared by 3 bases and J by 11 bases, with 3 bases of the junction left unmatched. The CDR3 extends over 11 amino acids. Germline assignment: CDR1 MNHNS and CDR2 SASEGT.

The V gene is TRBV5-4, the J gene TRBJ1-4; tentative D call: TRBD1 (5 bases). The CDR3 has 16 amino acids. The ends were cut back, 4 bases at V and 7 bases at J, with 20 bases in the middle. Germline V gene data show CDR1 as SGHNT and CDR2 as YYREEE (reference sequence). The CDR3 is CASSRNLRGVVEKLFF. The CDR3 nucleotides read TGTGCCAGCAGCCGAAATCTAAGGGGCGTTGTTGAAAAACTGTTTTTT.

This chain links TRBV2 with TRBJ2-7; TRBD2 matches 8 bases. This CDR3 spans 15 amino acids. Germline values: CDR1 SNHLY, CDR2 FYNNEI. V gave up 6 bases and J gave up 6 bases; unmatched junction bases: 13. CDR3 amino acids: CASSRLRGGHVEQYF. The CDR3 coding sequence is TGTGCCAGCAGCCGACTACGGGGGGGCCATGTCGAGCAGTACTTC. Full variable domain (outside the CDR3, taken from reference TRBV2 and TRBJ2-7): EPEVTQTPSHQVTQMGQEVILRCVPISNHLYFYWYRQILGQKVEFLVSFYNNEISEKSEIFDDQFSVERPDGSNFTLKIRSTKLEDSAMYFCASSRLRGGHVEQYFGPGTRLTVT.